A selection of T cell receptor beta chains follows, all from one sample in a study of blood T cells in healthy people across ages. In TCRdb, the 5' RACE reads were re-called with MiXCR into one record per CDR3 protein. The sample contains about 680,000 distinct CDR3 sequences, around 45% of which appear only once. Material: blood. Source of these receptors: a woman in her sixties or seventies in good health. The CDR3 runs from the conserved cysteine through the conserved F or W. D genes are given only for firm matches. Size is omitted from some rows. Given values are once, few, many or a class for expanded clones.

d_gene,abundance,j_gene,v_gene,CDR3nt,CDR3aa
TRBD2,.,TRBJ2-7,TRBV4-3,TGCGCCAGCAGCCAAGAGGGAGGGGATTATAACGAGCAGTACTTC,CASSQEGGDYNEQYF
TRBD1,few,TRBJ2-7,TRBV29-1,TGCAGCGTTGGGGCGACAGGGGTAGGTTACGAGCAGTACTTC,CSVGATGVGYEQYF
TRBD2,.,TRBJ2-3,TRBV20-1,TGCGGTGCTAGGGGGGGGACTAGCGTCACAGATACGCAGTATTTT,CGARGGTSVTDTQYF
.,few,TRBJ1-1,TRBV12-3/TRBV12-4,TGTGCCAGCAGTACCAGGGTGGCCACTGAAGCTTTCTTT,CASSTRVATEAFF
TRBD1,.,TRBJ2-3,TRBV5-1,TGCGCCAGCAGCCCCAACCCAGGACAGGGGGATACGCAGTATTTT,CASSPNPGQGDTQYF
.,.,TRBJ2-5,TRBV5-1,TGCGCCAGCAAACGGGGGACCCAAGAGACCCAGTACTTC,CASKRGTQETQYF
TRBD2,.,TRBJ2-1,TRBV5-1,TGCGCCAGCAGACCCCTAGCGGAGCCCTACAATGAGCAGTTCTTC,CASRPLAEPYNEQFF
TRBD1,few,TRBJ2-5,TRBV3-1,TGTGCCAGCGGGGACAGGGCCCAAGAGACCCAGTACTTC,CASGDRAQETQYF
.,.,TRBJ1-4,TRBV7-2,TGTGCCAGCAGCTTAGCGCTCGCAACTAATGAAAAACTGTTTTTT,CASSLALATNEKLFF
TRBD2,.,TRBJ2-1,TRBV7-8,TGTGCCAGCAGTCAGACTAGCGGGCCTTACAATGAGCAGTTCTTC,CASSQTSGPYNEQFF
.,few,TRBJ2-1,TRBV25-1,TGTGCCAGCAGTGTTGGAGCCCAGTACAATGAGCAGTTCTTC,CASSVGAQYNEQFF
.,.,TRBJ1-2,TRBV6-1,TGTGCCAGCATCCGGACAGTTAACTATGGCTACACCTTC,CASIRTVNYGYTF
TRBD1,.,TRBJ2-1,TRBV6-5,TGTGCCAGCAGACCTACGGGACAGGGGTACAATGAGCAGTTCTTC,CASRPTGQGYNEQFF
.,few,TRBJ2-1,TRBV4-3,TGTGCCAGCAGCCAGGGGACTTACAATGAGCAGTTCTTC,CASSQGTYNEQFF
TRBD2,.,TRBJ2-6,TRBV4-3,TGCGCCAGCAGCCGAGCCCGGGAGGCATTTCTAAGGGCCAACGCCCTGACTTTC,CASSRAREAFLRANALTF
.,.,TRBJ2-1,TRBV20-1,TGCAGTGCAGTTCCCCGGGGGAGAGGGGTTTTGGATGAGCAGTTCTTC,CSAVPRGRGVLDEQFF
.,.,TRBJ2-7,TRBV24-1,TGTGCCTCCTCGGGACGGAAAATCAATGAGCAGTACTTC,CASSGRKINEQYF
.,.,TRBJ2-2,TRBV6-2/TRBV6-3,TGTGCCAGCAGGAACCCTGTAGCTGGGGAGCTGTTTTTT,CASRNPVAGELFF
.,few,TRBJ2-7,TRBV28,TGTGCCAGCAGACCAGGAGTTTCCTACGAGCAGTACTTC,CASRPGVSYEQYF
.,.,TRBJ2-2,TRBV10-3,TGTGCCATCACTCCGGACTTGGCCGGGGAGCTGTTTTTT,CAITPDLAGELFF
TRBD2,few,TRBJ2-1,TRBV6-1,TGTGCCACTCTATCTAGCGGGAGGGCCGTTGAGCAGTTCTTC,CATLSSGRAVEQFF
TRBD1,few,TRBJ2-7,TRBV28,TGTGCCAGCGGCAACCGGGACAGGAGATACGAGCAGTACTTC,CASGNRDRRYEQYF